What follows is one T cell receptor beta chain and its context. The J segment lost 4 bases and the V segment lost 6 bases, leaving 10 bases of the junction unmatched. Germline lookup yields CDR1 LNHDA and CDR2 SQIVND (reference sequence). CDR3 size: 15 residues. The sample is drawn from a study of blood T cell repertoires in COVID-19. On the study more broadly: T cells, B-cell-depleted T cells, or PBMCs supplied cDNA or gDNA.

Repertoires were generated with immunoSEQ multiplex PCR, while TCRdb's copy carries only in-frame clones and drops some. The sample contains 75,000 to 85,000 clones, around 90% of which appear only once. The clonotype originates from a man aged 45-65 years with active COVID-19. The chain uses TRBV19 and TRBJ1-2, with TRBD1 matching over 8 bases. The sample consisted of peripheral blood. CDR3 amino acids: CASRTGGQGAYGYTF. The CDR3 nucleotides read TGTGCCAGTAGGACCGGGGGCCAGGGGGCCTATGGCTACACCTTC.